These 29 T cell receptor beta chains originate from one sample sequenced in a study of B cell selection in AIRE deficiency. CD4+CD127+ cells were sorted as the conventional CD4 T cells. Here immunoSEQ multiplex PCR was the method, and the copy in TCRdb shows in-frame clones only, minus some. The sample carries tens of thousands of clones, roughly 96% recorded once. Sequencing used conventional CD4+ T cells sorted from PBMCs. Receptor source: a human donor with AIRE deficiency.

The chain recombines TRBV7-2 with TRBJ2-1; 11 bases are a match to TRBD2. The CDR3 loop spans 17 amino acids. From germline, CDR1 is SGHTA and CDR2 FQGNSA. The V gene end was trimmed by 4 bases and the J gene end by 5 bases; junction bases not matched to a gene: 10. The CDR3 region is CASSSSTGLADHNEQFF. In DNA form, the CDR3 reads TGTGCCAGCAGCTCCTCAACGGGACTAGCGGATCACAATGAGCAGTTCTTC.

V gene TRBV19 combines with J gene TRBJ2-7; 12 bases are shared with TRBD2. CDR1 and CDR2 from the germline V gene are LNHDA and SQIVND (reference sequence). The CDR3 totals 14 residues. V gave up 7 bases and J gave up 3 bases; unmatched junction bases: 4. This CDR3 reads CASTTTSGGYEQYF. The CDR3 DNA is TGTGCCAGTACAACGACTAGCGGGGGCTACGAGCAGTACTTC.

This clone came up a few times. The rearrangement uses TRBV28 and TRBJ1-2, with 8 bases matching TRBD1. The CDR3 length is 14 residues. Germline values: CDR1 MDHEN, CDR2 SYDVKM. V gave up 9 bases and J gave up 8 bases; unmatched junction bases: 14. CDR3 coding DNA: TGTGCCAGTGTGGGCAGGGGGCGCGATGTAGGCTACACCTTC. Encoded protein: CASVGRGRDVGYTF.

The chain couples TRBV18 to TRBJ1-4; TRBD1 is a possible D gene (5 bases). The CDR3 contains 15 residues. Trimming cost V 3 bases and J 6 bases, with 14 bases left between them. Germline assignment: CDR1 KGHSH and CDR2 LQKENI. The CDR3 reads CASSPQGAGYEKLFF. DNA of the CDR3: TGTGCCAGCTCACCCCAGGGCGCGGGGTATGAAAAACTGTTTTTT.

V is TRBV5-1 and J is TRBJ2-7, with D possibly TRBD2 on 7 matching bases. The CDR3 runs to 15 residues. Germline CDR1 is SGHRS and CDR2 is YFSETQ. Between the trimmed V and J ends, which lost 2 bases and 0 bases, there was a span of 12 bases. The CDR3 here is CASSFGGTSSYEQYF. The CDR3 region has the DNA TGCGCCAGCAGCTTCGGGGGGACAAGCTCCTACGAGCAGTACTTC.

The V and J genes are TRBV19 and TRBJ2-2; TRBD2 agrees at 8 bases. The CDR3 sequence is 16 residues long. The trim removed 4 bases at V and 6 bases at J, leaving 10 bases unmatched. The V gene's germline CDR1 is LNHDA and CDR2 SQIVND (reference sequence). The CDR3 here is CASSKPRGGEAGELFF. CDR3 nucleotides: TGTGCCAGTAGTAAACCTCGGGGGGGCGAAGCCGGGGAGCTGTTTTTT. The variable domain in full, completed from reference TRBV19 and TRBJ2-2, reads DGGITQSPKYLFRKEGQNVTLSCEQNLNHDAMYWYRQDPGQGLRLIYYSQIVNDFQKGDIAEGYSVSREKKESFPLTVTSAQKNPTAFYLCASSKPRGGEAGELFFGEGSRLTVL.

CDR3 sequence: CASSDYPNYGYTF. In nucleotides, the CDR3 is TGTGCCAGCAGTGACTACCCCAACTATGGCTACACCTTC. The genes are TRBV6-4 and TRBJ1-2; no firm D call. CDR1 MRHNA and CDR2 SNTAGT come from the germline V gene. V shed 1 base and J shed 2 bases, with 5 bases lying between them. The CDR3 extends over 13 amino acids.

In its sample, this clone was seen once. The CDR3 here is CASSLGTETRGYTF. The CDR3 DNA reads as TGTGCCAGCAGCTTAGGGACAGAAACTCGAGGCTACACCTTC. This chain connects TRBV7-2 to TRBJ1-2, with a possible D match to TRBD1 (6 bases). CDR3 size: 14 residues. The germline CDR1 and CDR2 sequences are SGHTA and FQGNSA. The germline V and J ends were trimmed by 1 base and 8 bases, with 14 bases remaining between them.

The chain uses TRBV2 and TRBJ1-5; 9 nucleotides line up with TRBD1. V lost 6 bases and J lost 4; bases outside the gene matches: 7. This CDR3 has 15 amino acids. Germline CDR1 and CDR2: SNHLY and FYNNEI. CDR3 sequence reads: CASSSGTGRNQPQHF. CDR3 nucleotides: TGTGCCAGCAGCTCAGGGACAGGGAGAAATCAGCCCCAGCATTTT.

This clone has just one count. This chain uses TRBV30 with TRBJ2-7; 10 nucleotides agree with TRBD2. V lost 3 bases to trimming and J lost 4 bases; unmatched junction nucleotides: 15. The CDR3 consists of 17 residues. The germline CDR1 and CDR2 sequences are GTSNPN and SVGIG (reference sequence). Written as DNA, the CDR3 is TGTGCCTGGAGCGCTAGCGGGAGAGGGGGGATTTGGTACGAGCAGTACTTC. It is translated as CAWSASGRGGIWYEQYF.

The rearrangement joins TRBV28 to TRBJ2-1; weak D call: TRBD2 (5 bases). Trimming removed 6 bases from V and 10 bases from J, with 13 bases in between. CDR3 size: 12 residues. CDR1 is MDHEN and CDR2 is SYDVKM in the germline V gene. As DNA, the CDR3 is TGTGCCAGCAGCAGCGGAAAAGGGGAGCAGTTCTTC. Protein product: CASSSGKGEQFF.

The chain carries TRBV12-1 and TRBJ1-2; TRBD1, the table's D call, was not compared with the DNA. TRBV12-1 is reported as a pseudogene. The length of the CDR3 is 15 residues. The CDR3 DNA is TGTGCCAGCAGCTTCGGGTTGGGGCCTCACTATGGCTACACCTTC. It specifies CASSFGLGPHYGYTF.

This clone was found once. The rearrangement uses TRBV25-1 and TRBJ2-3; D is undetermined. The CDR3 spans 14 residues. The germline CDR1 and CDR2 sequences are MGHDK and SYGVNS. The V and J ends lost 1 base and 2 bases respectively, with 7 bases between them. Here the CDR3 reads CASSESHPTDTQYF. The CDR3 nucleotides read TGTGCCAGCAGTGAATCGCACCCCACAGATACGCAGTATTTT.

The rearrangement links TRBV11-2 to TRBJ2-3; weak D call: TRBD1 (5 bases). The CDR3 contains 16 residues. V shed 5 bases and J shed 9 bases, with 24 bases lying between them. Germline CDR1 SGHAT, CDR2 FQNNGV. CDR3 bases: TGTGCCAGCAGCGTACCTTTCCTGGGGCGCTTTATAACGCAGTATTTT. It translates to CASSVPFLGRFITQYF.

The CDR3 is CASRGLADYNEQFF. The CDR3 DNA sequence: TGCGCCAGCAGGGGACTAGCGGACTACAATGAGCAGTTCTTC. The V call is TRBV5-1, the J call TRBJ2-1, with 11 bases that match TRBD2. The CDR3 extends over 14 amino acids. Germline CDR1 reads SGHRS; CDR2 reads YFSETQ. V shed 5 bases and J 3 bases; nucleotides not matched to a gene: 1.

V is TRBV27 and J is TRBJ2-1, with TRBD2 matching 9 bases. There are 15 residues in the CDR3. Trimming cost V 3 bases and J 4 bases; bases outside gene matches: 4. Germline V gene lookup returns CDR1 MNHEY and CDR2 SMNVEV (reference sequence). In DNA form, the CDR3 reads TGTGCCAGCAGTTTGGTAGCGGGGGCATACAATGAGCAGTTCTTC. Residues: CASSLVAGAYNEQFF.

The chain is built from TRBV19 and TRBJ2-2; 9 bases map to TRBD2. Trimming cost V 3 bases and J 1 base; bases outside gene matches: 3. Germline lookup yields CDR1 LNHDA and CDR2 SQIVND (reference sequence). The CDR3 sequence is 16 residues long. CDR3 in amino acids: CASSMTSGGNTGELFF. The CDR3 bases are TGTGCCAGTAGTATGACTAGCGGAGGGAACACCGGGGAGCTGTTTTTT.

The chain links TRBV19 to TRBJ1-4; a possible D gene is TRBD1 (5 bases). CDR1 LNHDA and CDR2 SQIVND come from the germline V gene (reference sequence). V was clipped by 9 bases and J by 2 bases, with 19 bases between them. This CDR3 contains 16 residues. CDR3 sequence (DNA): TGTGCCAGCTCCACCCCAGGGACTGGGACTAATGAAAAACTGTTTTTT. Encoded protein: CASSTPGTGTNEKLFF.

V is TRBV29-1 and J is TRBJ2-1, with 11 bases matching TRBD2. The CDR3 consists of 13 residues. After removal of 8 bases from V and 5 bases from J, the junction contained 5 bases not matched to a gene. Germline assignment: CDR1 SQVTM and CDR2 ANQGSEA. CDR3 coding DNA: TGCAGCCTGGGACTAGCGGCCCACAATGAGCAGTTCTTC. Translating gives CSLGLAAHNEQFF.

CDR3 region: CAWITGANVLTF. The CDR3 DNA follows: TGTGCCTGGATAACGGGGGCCAACGTCCTGACTTTC. This chain uses TRBV30 with TRBJ2-6; D ambiguous. The CDR3 length is 12 residues. Germline CDR1 and CDR2: GTSNPN and SVGIG (reference sequence). Trimming pared 4 bases from V and 4 bases from J, leaving 5 bases between.

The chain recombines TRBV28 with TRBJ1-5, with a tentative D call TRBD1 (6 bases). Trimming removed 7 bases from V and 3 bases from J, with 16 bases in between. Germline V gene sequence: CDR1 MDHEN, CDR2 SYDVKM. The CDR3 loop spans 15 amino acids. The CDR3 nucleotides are TGTGCCAGCAACAGGGATAGTGATCCCAATCAGCCCCAGCATTTT. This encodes CASNRDSDPNQPQHF.

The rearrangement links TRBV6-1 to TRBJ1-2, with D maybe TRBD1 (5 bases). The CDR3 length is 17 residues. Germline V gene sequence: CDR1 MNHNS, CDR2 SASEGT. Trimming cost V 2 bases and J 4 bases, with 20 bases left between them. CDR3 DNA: TGTGCCAGCAGTGAAAACCCCGCGATGAGGACATCCTATGGCTACACCTTC. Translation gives CASSENPAMRTSYGYTF.

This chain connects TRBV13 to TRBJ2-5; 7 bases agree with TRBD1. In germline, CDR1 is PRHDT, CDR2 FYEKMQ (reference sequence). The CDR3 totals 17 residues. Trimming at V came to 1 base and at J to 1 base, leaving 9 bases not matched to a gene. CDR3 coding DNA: TGTGCCAGCAGCTTAGTAGGGTTGACAGGGCTCCAAGAGACCCAGTACTTC. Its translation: CASSLVGLTGLQETQYF.

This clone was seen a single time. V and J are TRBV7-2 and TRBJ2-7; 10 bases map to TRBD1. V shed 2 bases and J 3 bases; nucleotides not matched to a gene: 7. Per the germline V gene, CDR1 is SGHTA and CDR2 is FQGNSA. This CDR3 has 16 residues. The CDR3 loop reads CASSLSLGTGVYEQYF. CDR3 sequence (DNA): TGTGCCAGCAGCTTATCGTTGGGGACAGGGGTCTACGAGCAGTACTTC.

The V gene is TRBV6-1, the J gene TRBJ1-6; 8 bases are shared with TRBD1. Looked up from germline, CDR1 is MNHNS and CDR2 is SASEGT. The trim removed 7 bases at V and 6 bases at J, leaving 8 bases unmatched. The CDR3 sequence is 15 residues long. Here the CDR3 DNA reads TGTGCCAGCACCTTCGACAGGGGTGGTAATTCACCCCTCCACTTT. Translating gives CASTFDRGGNSPLHF.

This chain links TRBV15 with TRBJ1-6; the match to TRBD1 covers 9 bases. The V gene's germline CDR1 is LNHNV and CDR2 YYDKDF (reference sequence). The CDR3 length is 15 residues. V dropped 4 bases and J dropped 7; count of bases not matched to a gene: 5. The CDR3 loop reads CATSTPGTGNSPLHF. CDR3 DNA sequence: TGTGCCACCAGCACCCCCGGGACAGGGAATTCACCCCTCCACTTT.

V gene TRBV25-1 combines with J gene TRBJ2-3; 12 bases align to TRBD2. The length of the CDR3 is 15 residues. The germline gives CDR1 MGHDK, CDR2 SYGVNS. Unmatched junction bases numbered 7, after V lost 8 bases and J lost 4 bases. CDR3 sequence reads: CASGGLAGPADTQYF. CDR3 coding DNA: TGTGCCAGCGGCGGACTAGCGGGACCCGCAGATACGCAGTATTTT.

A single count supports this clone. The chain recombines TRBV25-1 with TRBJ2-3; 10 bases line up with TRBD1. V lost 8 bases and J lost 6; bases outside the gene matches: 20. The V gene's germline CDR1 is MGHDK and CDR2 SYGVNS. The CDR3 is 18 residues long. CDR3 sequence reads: CASLRDRGRGVYPDTQYF. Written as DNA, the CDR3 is TGTGCCAGCCTTCGGGACAGGGGACGCGGGGTATATCCCGATACGCAGTATTTT.

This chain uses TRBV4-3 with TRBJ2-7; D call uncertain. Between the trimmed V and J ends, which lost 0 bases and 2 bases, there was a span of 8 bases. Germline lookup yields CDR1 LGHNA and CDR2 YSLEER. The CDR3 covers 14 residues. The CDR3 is CASSQDLRTYEQYF. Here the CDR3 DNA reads TGCGCCAGCAGCCAAGATCTCAGGACCTACGAGCAGTACTTC.